Following are 27 T cell receptor beta chains from one sample sequenced in a study of graft-versus-host responses after intestinal transplantation. Using immunoSEQ multiplex PCR, the repertoire was profiled, and TCRdb retains in-frame clones only, with some absent. The data contain over 8,000 clones, roughly 92% of them seen just once; the ten biggest clones take up around 2.3%. Sample: PBMCs, taken 11 days after intestinal transplantation. The origin of the receptors is a human patient who received an intestinal transplant, so some T cells may come from the graft donor.

The V gene is TRBV5-5, the J gene TRBJ1-2; D not certain. V shed 1 base and J shed 4 bases, with 11 bases lying between them. CDR1 is SGHKS, CDR2 YYEKEE, per germline (reference sequence). The CDR3 loop spans 14 amino acids. CDR3 coding DNA: TGTGCCAGCAGCTTGAATACAGATTTCTATGGCTACACCTTC. Translated: CASSLNTDFYGYTF.

This clone has a single count. The chain recombines TRBV27 with TRBJ1-2, with TRBD1 identical over 7 bases. The CDR3 totals 14 residues. In germline, CDR1 is MNHEY, CDR2 SMNVEV (reference sequence). The J segment lost 11 bases and the V segment lost 3 bases, leaving 12 bases of the junction unmatched. The chain's CDR3 is CASSFSPGTASYTF. CDR3 DNA sequence: TGTGCCAGCAGTTTTTCCCCCGGGACAGCTTCGTACACCTTC.

The V gene is TRBV6-1, the J gene TRBJ1-2, with 7 bases aligning to TRBD1. Looked up from germline, CDR1 is MNHNS and CDR2 is SASEGT. The CDR3 has 11 amino acids. J gave up 10 bases and V 6 bases, and 5 bases lay outside the gene matches. The CDR3 is CASRSGTAYTF. The DNA for the CDR3 is TGTGCCAGCAGGTCCGGGACAGCCTACACCTTC.

The chain has TRBV5-4 and TRBJ2-7; D is perhaps TRBD1 (6 bases). Germline V lookup: CDR1 SGHNT, CDR2 YYREEE (reference sequence). The CDR3 length is 13 residues. Trimming shortened V by 0 bases and J by 3 bases, and 7 bases separated the two germline ends. CDR3 sequence (DNA): TGTGCCAGCAGCTTGGAACAGGGCTACGAGCAGTACTTC. Its translation is CASSLEQGYEQYF.

J is TRBJ1-5 and V is TRBV6-5, with 7 nucleotides matching TRBD1. Per the germline V gene, CDR1 is MNHEY and CDR2 is SVGAGI. V lost 8 bases, J lost 2 bases, and 6 bases stayed unmatched. This CDR3 spans 14 amino acids. CDR3 in amino acids: CASSNTGGNQPQHF. As DNA, the CDR3 is TGTGCCAGCTCCAACACAGGGGGCAATCAGCCCCAGCATTTT.

CDR3 sequence: CAISESLVDRALTDTQYF. CDR3 DNA sequence: TGTGCCATCAGTGAGTCGCTGGTCGACAGGGCCCTCACAGATACGCAGTATTTT. The chain joins TRBV10-3 to TRBJ2-3; the match to TRBD1 covers 7 bases. CDR3 length: 18 residues. V was clipped by 0 bases and J by 2 bases; unmatched bases: 11. Germline V gives CDR1 ENHRY, CDR2 SYGVKD.

V and J are TRBV19 and TRBJ2-7, with 10 bases matching TRBD2. The CDR3 runs 16 residues. Germline lookup yields CDR1 LNHDA and CDR2 SQIVND (reference sequence). J was trimmed by 3 bases and V by 5 bases; bases with no gene match: 10. This CDR3 is CASSARFRLAGYEQYF. The DNA for the CDR3 is TGTGCCAGTAGTGCCCGATTCCGACTAGCGGGCTACGAGCAGTACTTC. Full variable domain (outside the CDR3, taken from reference TRBV19 and TRBJ2-7): DGGITQSPKYLFRKEGQNVTLSCEQNLNHDAMYWYRQDPGQGLRLIYYSQIVNDFQKGDIAEGYSVSREKKESFPLTVTSAQKNPTAFYLCASSARFRLAGYEQYFGPGTRLTVT.

The rearrangement joins TRBV28 to TRBJ2-7, with 7 bases fitting TRBD1. Unmatched junction bases numbered 4, after V lost 6 bases and J lost 2 bases. This CDR3 comprises 13 residues. Per germline, CDR1 MDHEN and CDR2 SYDVKM. The CDR3 DNA reads as TGTGCCAGCAGCCGGGACAGCACCTACGAGCAGTACTTC. As protein: CASSRDSTYEQYF. The whole variable domain, remainder taken from reference TRBV28 and TRBJ2-7, is DVKVTQSSRYLVKRTGEKVFLECVQDMDHENMFWYRQDPGLGLRLIYFSYDVKMKEKGDIPEGYSVSREKKERFSLILESASTNQTSMYLCASSRDSTYEQYFGPGTRLTVT.

The chain couples TRBV15 to TRBJ1-5; possible D gene TRBD1, 5 bases. The CDR3 loop spans 14 amino acids. Trimming cost V 3 bases and J 7 bases, with 13 bases left between them. Germline lookup yields CDR1 LNHNV and CDR2 YYDKDF (reference sequence). This CDR3 is CATSSVGGVQPQHF. The CDR3 coding sequence is TGTGCCACCAGCAGTGTGGGGGGGGTGCAGCCCCAGCATTTT.

The gene calls are TRBV7-9 and TRBJ1-1; D might be TRBD1 (5 bases). This CDR3 spans 13 amino acids. The V and J ends lost 5 bases and 7 bases respectively, with 14 bases between them. The V gene's germline CDR1 is SEHNR and CDR2 FQNEAQ (reference sequence). In DNA form, the CDR3 reads TGTGCCAGCAGCCATGCTACAGGAAATGAAGCTTTCTTT. This codes for CASSHATGNEAFF.

The DNA of the CDR3 is TGTGCCAGCAGCTTGGGTCCAGGGGGCGATGAAAAACTGTTTTTT. This sequence encodes CASSLGPGGDEKLFF. The chain joins TRBV5-6 to TRBJ1-4; 8 bases fit TRBD1. The CDR3 extends over 15 amino acids. Germline V gene sequence: CDR1 SGHDT, CDR2 YYEEEE. Germline trimming cut 0 bases from V and 6 bases from J; bases unmatched to any gene: 4.

The J gene is TRBJ2-3, the V gene TRBV11-2; 7 nucleotides align to TRBD2. The CDR3 extends over 16 amino acids. V shed 5 bases, J shed 1 base, and the junction held 9 bases outside the gene matches. Germline CDR1 SGHAT, CDR2 FQNNGV. The CDR3 here is CASSLYSGGGTDTQYF. CDR3 DNA: TGTGCCAGCAGCCTCTACTCGGGGGGAGGCACAGATACGCAGTATTTT.

The chain has TRBV15 and TRBJ1-2, with D possibly matching TRBD1 (5 bases). V was cut by 0 bases and J by 5 bases, with 13 bases left in between. Germline V gives CDR1 LNHNV, CDR2 YYDKDF (reference sequence). The CDR3 has 15 amino acids. CDR3 bases: TGTGCCACCAGCAGAGATCCCGGACAAATTTATGGCTACACCTTC. This sequence encodes CATSRDPGQIYGYTF.

This clone has only one observation. The chain couples TRBV10-2 to TRBJ2-5, with 8 bases matching TRBD2. The CDR3 is 14 residues long. J lost 4 bases, V lost 8 bases, and 9 bases had no gene match. Germline loops: CDR1 WSHSY, CDR2 SAAADI. CDR3 sequence (DNA): TGCGCCAGCGCGGTCGGGAGGGAAGTAGAGACCCAGTACTTC. Protein: CASAVGREVETQYF.

This rearrangement joins TRBV5-1 to TRBJ1-1, with D hard to call. CDR1 is SGHRS and CDR2 is YFSETQ in the germline V gene. The V end was cut by 4 bases, the J end by 2 bases, with 9 bases between. This CDR3 spans 13 amino acids. In DNA form, the CDR3 reads TGCGCCAGCAGCCCGGAGCATAACACTGAAGCTTTCTTT. This codes for CASSPEHNTEAFF.

The V call is TRBV5-4, the J call TRBJ2-2, with 8 bases aligning to TRBD2. Germline CDR1 and CDR2: SGHNT and YYREEE (reference sequence). J gave up 1 base and V 5 bases, and 19 bases lay outside the gene matches. CDR3 size: 20 residues. CDR3: CASRRSGSGPYRGNTGELFF. The DNA for the CDR3 is TGTGCCAGCAGGAGAAGCGGGAGCGGGCCCTACCGGGGGAACACCGGGGAGCTGTTTTTT.

The chain links TRBV9 to TRBJ2-2; weak D call: TRBD1 (5 bases). Germline V gene lookup returns CDR1 SGDLS and CDR2 YYNGEE. Deletions cut 3 bases from V and 0 bases from J, with 12 bases between. This CDR3 region has 16 residues. CDR3 DNA: TGTGCCAGCAGCGCATGGAGACAGTCGAACACCGGGGAGCTGTTTTTT. The encoded protein is CASSAWRQSNTGELFF.

The J gene is TRBJ2-7, the V gene TRBV2; 10 nucleotides agree with TRBD1. The germline V gene has CDR1 SNHLY and CDR2 FYNNEI. The J segment lost 3 bases and the V segment lost 4 bases, leaving 6 bases of the junction unmatched. The length of the CDR3 is 15 residues. CDR3 nucleotides: TGTGCCAGCAGTGGGACAGGGGGACACCACTACGAGCAGTACTTC. Its translation is CASSGTGGHHYEQYF. Full variable domain (missing parts from reference TRBV2 and TRBJ2-7): EPEVTQTPSHQVTQMGQEVILRCVPISNHLYFYWYRQILGQKVEFLVSFYNNEISEKSEIFDDQFSVERPDGSNFTLKIRSTKLEDSAMYFCASSGTGGHHYEQYFGPGTRLTVT.

This chain uses TRBV10-3 with TRBJ2-1; D remains unclear. Germline CDR1 and CDR2: ENHRY and SYGVKD. Trimming removed 10 bases from V and 7 bases from J, with 11 bases in between. CDR3 length equals 11 residues. CDR3 residues: CATGAGNEQFF. Here the CDR3 DNA reads TGTGCCACCGGTGCTGGTAATGAGCAGTTCTTC.

V is TRBV28 and J is TRBJ1-1; D unresolved. Germline CDR1 MDHEN, CDR2 SYDVKM. This CDR3 spans 14 amino acids. V shed 3 bases and J shed 0 bases, with 8 bases lying between them. Written as DNA, the CDR3 is TGTGCCAGCAGTTTCGACGGAGTGAACACTGAAGCTTTCTTT. It encodes CASSFDGVNTEAFF.

The genes are TRBV4-1 and TRBJ2-1; 9 nucleotides align to TRBD2. CDR3 length: 15 residues. Trimming took 4 bases from V and 2 from J; bases not matched to a gene: 3. Germline V gives CDR1 MGHRA, CDR2 YSYEKL. The CDR3 is CASSPRGGAYNEQFF. The CDR3 bases are TGCGCCAGCAGCCCTCGCGGGGGGGCCTACAATGAGCAGTTCTTC.

This chain connects TRBV5-1 to TRBJ2-3; 7 bases line up with TRBD2. The V and J ends lost 0 bases and 2 bases, in that order; junction bases with no gene match: 3. CDR3 length: 15 amino acids. The germline gives CDR1 SGHRS, CDR2 YFSETQ. The CDR3, as DNA: TGCGCCAGCAGCTTGGTGGGGGGGGACACAGATACGCAGTATTTT. It yields the protein CASSLVGGDTDTQYF.

This rearrangement joins TRBV5-1 to TRBJ1-2; 7 bases match TRBD1. Germline V gene sequence: CDR1 SGHRS, CDR2 YFSETQ. This CDR3 has 14 amino acids. The ends lost 2 bases at V and 5 bases at J; junction bases unmatched: 6. The CDR3 region is CASSFEGGAYGYTF. CDR3 in DNA: TGCGCCAGCAGCTTCGAAGGGGGCGCATATGGCTACACCTTC.

The chain couples TRBV5-1 to TRBJ2-2, with 7 bases fitting TRBD2. From germline, CDR1 is SGHRS and CDR2 YFSETQ. This CDR3 region has 17 residues. The V segment lost 0 bases and the J segment 0 bases; nucleotides outside the gene matches: 5. The CDR3 region is CASSLDPGGTNTGELFF. CDR3 in DNA: TGCGCCAGCAGCTTGGATCCGGGAGGTACGAACACCGGGGAGCTGTTTTTT.

The rearrangement links TRBV5-1 to TRBJ2-4; D uncertain. This CDR3 spans 12 amino acids. CDR1 and CDR2 (germline): SGHRS, YFSETQ. V lost 0 bases and J 12 bases, leaving 10 bases between the germline ends. The CDR3 nucleotides read TGCGCCAGCAGCTTGGCTGAGCTCTGTCAGTACTTC. Translated: CASSLAELCQYF.

This chain connects TRBV29-1 to TRBJ2-5; 10 bases are shared with TRBD1. Trimming took 6 bases from V and 4 from J; bases not matched to a gene: 5. This CDR3 is 13 amino acids long. The germline gives CDR1 SQVTM, CDR2 ANQGSEA. CDR3: CSVGRDRGETQYF. CDR3 DNA: TGCAGCGTGGGACGGGACAGGGGAGAGACCCAGTACTTC.

This chain joins TRBV6-5 and TRBJ1-2; TRBD1 is a possible D gene (5 bases). Looked up from germline, CDR1 is MNHEY and CDR2 is SVGAGI. CDR3 length: 12 residues. V lost 4 bases and J lost 10, with 13 bases in between. CDR3 bases: TGTGCCAGCAGTTCCAATAGACAGCTCTACACCTTC. Translated: CASSSNRQLYTF.